The following is a T cell receptor beta chain sequence with its context. Its target is not known. TCRdb processed the 5' RACE reads anew with MiXCR; each CDR3 protein has one entry. The repertoire consists of 250,000 to 300,000 distinct CDR3 sequences, with about 17% occurring once and the leading ten covering roughly 20%. This sample is drawn from a study of T-cell memory formation after mild COVID-19. Overall study context: The TCR clusters were mostly specific to one donor. General study points: Some clones that responded turned up in pre-infection memory, which suggests that cross-reactive memory joined in. Balance between CD4 and CD8 was seen in clones contracting day 15 to 85, and a CD4+ lean was seen in later expanders.

CDR3 length: 13 residues. Germline CDR1 and CDR2: LNHDA and SQIVND (reference sequence). The V end was cut by 7 bases, the J end by 5 bases, with 9 bases between. The clonotype comes from a man in his late teens or twenties who had mild COVID-19 (a few samples of this study predate the infection). Cell type and time point are not known. Sequenced material: PBMCs or a T cell subset sorted from them (not recorded which). The gene calls are TRBV19 and TRBJ1-6; D is unresolved. The CDR3, as DNA: TGTGCCAGTAATTTTGGCCATAATTCACCCCTCCACTTT. This translates into CASNFGHNSPLHF.